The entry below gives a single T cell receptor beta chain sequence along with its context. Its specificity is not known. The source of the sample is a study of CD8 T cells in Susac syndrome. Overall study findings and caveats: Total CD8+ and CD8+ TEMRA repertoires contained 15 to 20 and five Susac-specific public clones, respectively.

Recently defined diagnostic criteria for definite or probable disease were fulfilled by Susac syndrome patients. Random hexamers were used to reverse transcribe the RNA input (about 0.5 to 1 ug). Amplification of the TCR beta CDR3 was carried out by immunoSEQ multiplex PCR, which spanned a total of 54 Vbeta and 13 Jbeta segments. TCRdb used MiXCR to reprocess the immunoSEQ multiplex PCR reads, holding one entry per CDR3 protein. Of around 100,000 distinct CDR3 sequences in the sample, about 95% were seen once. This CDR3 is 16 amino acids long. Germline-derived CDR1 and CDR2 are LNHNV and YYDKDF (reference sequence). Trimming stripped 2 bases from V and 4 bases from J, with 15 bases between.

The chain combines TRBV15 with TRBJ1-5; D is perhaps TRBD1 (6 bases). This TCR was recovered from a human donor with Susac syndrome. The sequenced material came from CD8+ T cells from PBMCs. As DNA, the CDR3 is TGTGCCACCAGCAGATCACAGGGCTCCACTAATCAGCCCCAGCATTTT. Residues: CATSRSQGSTNQPQHF.